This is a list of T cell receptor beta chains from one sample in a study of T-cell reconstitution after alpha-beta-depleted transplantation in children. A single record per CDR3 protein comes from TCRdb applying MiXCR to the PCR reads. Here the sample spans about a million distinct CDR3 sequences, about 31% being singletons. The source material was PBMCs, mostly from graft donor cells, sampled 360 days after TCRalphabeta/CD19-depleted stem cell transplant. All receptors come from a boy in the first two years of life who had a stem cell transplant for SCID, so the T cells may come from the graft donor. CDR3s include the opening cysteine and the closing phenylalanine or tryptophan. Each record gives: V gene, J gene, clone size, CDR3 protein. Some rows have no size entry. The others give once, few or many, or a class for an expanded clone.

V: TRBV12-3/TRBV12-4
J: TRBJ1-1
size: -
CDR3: CASSDRGRANTEAFF

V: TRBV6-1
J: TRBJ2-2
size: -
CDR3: CASSPTSSGELFF

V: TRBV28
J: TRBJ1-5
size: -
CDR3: CASSPVQADYSNQPQHF

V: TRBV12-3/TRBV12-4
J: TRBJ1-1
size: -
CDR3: CASSSSAKDRKNTEAFF

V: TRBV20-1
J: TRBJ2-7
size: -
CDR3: CSARDYRQGAYEQYF

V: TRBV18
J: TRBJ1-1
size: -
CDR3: CASSQSGPMNTEAFF

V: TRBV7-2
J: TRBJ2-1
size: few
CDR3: CASSLGTSGGLPEQFF

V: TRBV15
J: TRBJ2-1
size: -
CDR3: CATLSGTGDLGPFF

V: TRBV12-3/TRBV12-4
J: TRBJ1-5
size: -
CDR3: CASSLFGTSNQPQHF

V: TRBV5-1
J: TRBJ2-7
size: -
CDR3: CASSLTGTFYEQYF

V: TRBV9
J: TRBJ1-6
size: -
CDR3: CASSVSSSYNSPLHF

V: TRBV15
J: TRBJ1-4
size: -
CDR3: CATSREGIGVEKLFF

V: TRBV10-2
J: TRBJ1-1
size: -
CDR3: CASFQGGGTEAFF

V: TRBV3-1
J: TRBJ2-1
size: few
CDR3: CASSQNLAGGTSYNEQFF

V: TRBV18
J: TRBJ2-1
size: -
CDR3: CASSPLTGERGEQFF

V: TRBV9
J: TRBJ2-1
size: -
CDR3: CASSVGQGRYNEQFF

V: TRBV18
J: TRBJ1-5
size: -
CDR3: CASSPWGNYQPQHF

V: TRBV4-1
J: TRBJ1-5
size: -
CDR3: CASSRVGGQPQHF

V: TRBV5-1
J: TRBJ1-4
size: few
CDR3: CASSLGAVTNEKLFF

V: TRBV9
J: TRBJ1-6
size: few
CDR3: CASSETGRGGSPLHF

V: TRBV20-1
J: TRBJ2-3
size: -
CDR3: CSAMGVAEQYF

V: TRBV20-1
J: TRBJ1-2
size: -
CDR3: CSARDIGRQRGYTF

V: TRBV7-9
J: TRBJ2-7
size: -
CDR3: CASVGDGSYEQYF

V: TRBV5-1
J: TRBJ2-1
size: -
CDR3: CASSPTTGRYNEQFF

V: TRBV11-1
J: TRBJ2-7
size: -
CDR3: CASSRLSGYEQYF